This T cell receptor beta chain was identified in a study of blood T cells in healthy people across ages. Using a J-beta primer mix together with a sample-barcoded 5' primer, a second PCR was run for about 6 to 12 cycles. TCRdb independently ran MiXCR on the 5' RACE reads; one entry per CDR3 protein. The sample gives 700,000 or so distinct CDR3 sequences, about 20% of which show up once; 22% is in the top ten. Per-sample yields of isolated PBMCs were at least 6 million. The sequence derives from a man between 65 and 85 years old in good health. Sequencing was done on a sample of blood.

For the CDR3, the DNA is TGTGCCAGCAGCCAAAGACTAGCGGTGGATACGCAGTATTTT. As protein: CASSQRLAVDTQYF. The gene calls are TRBV14 and TRBJ2-3; 9 bases agree with TRBD2. V trimming: 2 bases; J trimming: 6 bases; junction bases outside the gene matches: 3. The CDR3 contains 14 residues. From germline, CDR1 is SGHDN and CDR2 FVKESK.